Below, 18 T cell receptor beta chains from the same sample are listed, as sequenced in a study of control samples from healthy donors and cancer patients. Sequencing was performed with immunoSEQ multiplex PCR; in TCRdb, only in-frame clones are kept and a portion is missing. The sample holds tens of thousands of clones, roughly 90% seen once. Sample: PBMCs. The receptors stem from a man between 60 and 75 years old with colorectal cancer.

The chain links TRBV7-2 to TRBJ2-5, with TRBD1 identical over 7 bases. The CDR3 is made up of 13 amino acids. Germline CDR1 and CDR2: SGHTA and FQGNSA. V shed 7 bases and J 2 bases; nucleotides not matched to a gene: 4. The CDR3 coding sequence is TGTGCCAGCAAGTGGACAGGACAAGAGACCCAGTACTTC. Its translation is CASKWTGQETQYF.

The chain is built from TRBV24-1 and TRBJ1-2; D uncertain. Deletions cut 5 bases from V and 5 bases from J, with 8 bases between. This CDR3 has 12 amino acids. Germline CDR1 reads KGHDR; CDR2 reads SFDVKD. This CDR3 is CATSGTPYGYTF. The DNA for the CDR3 is TGTGCCACCAGTGGTACTCCTTATGGCTACACCTTC.

This clone showed up just once. The V and J genes are TRBV9 and TRBJ2-2, with D perhaps matching TRBD1 or TRBD2 (5 bases each). This CDR3 comprises 15 residues. Trimming took 3 bases from V and 2 from J, leaving 11 bases between them. Per the germline V gene, CDR1 is SGDLS and CDR2 is YYNGEE. The CDR3 here is CASSARGPNTGELFF. CDR3 sequence (DNA): TGTGCCAGCAGCGCGAGGGGCCCCAACACCGGGGAGCTGTTTTTT.

This chain links TRBV7-6 with TRBJ2-2; D call uncertain. The CDR3 spans 15 residues. V was pared by 2 bases and J by 0 bases, with 7 bases between. Per germline, CDR1 SGHVS and CDR2 FNYEAQ. The CDR3 DNA reads TGTGCCAGCAGCTTAATCCTCGCGAACACCGGGGAGCTGTTTTTT. It translates to CASSLILANTGELFF.

CDR3: CASRGGTLYGYTF. Here the CDR3 DNA reads TGTGCCAGCCGTGGCGGCACCCTCTATGGCTACACCTTC. This chain uses TRBV19 with TRBJ1-2; D gene unclear. Germline CDR1 reads LNHDA; CDR2 reads SQIVND (reference sequence). The CDR3 sequence is 13 residues long. With 9 bases removed from V and 4 bases from J, the gap between germline ends came to 15 bases.

The chain is built from TRBV19 and TRBJ2-7; TRBD1 might be the D (6 bases). V was shortened by 5 bases and J by 5 bases, with 10 bases between the two germline ends. This CDR3 contains 12 residues. Looked up from germline, CDR1 is LNHDA and CDR2 is SQIVND (reference sequence). The CDR3, as DNA: TGTGCCAGTAGTCAACCAGGGGACGAGCAGTACTTC. Its translation: CASSQPGDEQYF.

This chain uses TRBV5-4 with TRBJ1-4, with 8 positions matching TRBD1. Germline V CDR1 and CDR2: SGHNT, YYREEE (reference sequence). This CDR3 is built from 15 residues. The trim removed 4 bases at V and 3 bases at J, leaving 5 bases unmatched. The CDR3 protein is CASSIRQGPNEKLFF. The DNA of the CDR3 is TGTGCCAGCAGCATACGACAGGGGCCTAATGAAAAACTGTTTTTT.

This sequence joins TRBV5-6 and TRBJ2-7; unclear D gene. The germline V and J ends were trimmed by 4 bases and 2 bases, with 4 bases remaining between them. The CDR3 totals 11 residues. Looked up from germline, CDR1 is SGHDT and CDR2 is YYEEEE. This CDR3 is CASSRAYEQYF. The CDR3 nucleotides are TGTGCCAGCAGCCGGGCCTACGAGCAGTACTTC.

The chain recombines TRBV19 with TRBJ1-1; D not resolved. This CDR3 region has 11 residues. V lost 10 bases to trimming and J lost 1 base, with 7 bases between them. Germline CDR1 reads LNHDA; CDR2 reads SQIVND (reference sequence). CDR3 amino acids: CAIGRNTEAFF. In nucleotides, the CDR3 is TGTGCCATCGGAAGGAACACTGAAGCTTTCTTT.

The V and J genes are TRBV6-2 or TRBV6-3 and TRBJ2-7; D is unclear. This CDR3 is 13 amino acids long. From germline, CDR1 is MNHEY and CDR2 SVGEGT. Deletions cut 6 bases from V and 0 bases from J, with 9 bases between. DNA of the CDR3: TGTGCCAGCAGCCGTCTGGGCTCCTACGAGCAGTACTTC. It encodes CASSRLGSYEQYF.

V is TRBV11-1 and J is TRBJ2-1; D might be TRBD1 (6 bases). V was clipped by 1 base and J by 9 bases, with 13 bases between them. Looked up from germline, CDR1 is SGHAT and CDR2 is FQDESV (reference sequence). The CDR3 sequence is 14 residues long. The CDR3 loop is CASSLVAGVGEQFF. CDR3 in DNA: TGTGCCAGCAGCTTAGTGGCAGGGGTTGGTGAGCAGTTCTTC.

This rearrangement joins TRBV5-4 to TRBJ2-3, with TRBD2 matching 12 bases. The CDR3 is 15 residues long. Germline CDR1 is SGHNT and CDR2 is YYREEE (reference sequence). V was pared by 2 bases and J by 5 bases, with 3 bases of the junction left unmatched. The CDR3 region has the DNA TGTGCCAGCAGCTTCGCTAGCGGGGGGGGAGATACGCAGTATTTT. As protein: CASSFASGGGDTQYF.

The V and J genes are TRBV19 and TRBJ1-2, with D unclear. Germline V gene data show CDR1 as LNHDA and CDR2 as SQIVND (reference sequence). Trimming shortened V by 3 bases and J by 1 base, and 6 bases separated the two germline ends. This CDR3 region has 13 residues. In nucleotides, the CDR3 is TGTGCCAGTAGTATTACGGATAACTATGGCTACACCTTC. It encodes CASSITDNYGYTF.

The chain links TRBV2 to TRBJ2-5; 7 bases align to TRBD1. The CDR3 runs to 18 residues. Trimming took 1 base from V and 4 from J; bases not matched to a gene: 15. Germline assignment: CDR1 SNHLY and CDR2 FYNNEI. In nucleotides, the CDR3 is TGTGCCAGCAGTGAAGTGGTGACAGGGCGTAGACTGGGAGAGACCCAGTACTTC. As protein: CASSEVVTGRRLGETQYF.

The V and J genes are TRBV5-1 and TRBJ1-2, with 7 nucleotides matching TRBD1. The CDR3 is made up of 15 amino acids. Germline V lookup: CDR1 SGHRS, CDR2 YFSETQ. With V trimmed by 4 bases and J by 4 bases, 10 bases remained unmatched. Written as DNA, the CDR3 is TGCGCCAGCAGCGGGGGACAGAAGCCCGGCTATGGCTACACCTTC. Translated, it gives CASSGGQKPGYGYTF.

V gene TRBV6-4 combines with J gene TRBJ2-3; 11 nucleotides align to TRBD2. CDR1 is MRHNA, CDR2 SNTAGT, per germline. The CDR3 has 16 residues. The V gene end was trimmed by 0 bases and the J gene end by 3 bases; junction bases not matched to a gene: 2. The CDR3 sequence is CASSDSPSGGTDTQYF. The CDR3 region has the DNA TGTGCCAGCAGTGACTCGCCTAGCGGGGGGACAGATACGCAGTATTTT.

The chain carries TRBV19 and TRBJ2-2, with D perhaps TRBD2 (5 bases). Germline values: CDR1 LNHDA, CDR2 SQIVND (reference sequence). The CDR3 has 13 residues. Trimming shortened V by 7 bases and J by 1 base, and 7 bases separated the two germline ends. The CDR3 DNA sequence: TGTGCCAGTACCGGGGAGAACACCGGGGAGCTGTTTTTT. Translated, it gives CASTGENTGELFF.

CDR3 residues: CASSQGGGGSASYEQYF. The CDR3 DNA sequence: TGCGCCAGCAGCCAAGGAGGAGGTGGCAGCGCCTCCTACGAGCAGTACTTC. V usage is TRBV4-1 and J usage is TRBJ2-7; D possibly corresponds to TRBD2 (5 bases). This CDR3 comprises 17 residues. Germline CDR1 and CDR2: MGHRA and YSYEKL. Trimming removed 1 base from V and 0 bases from J, with 16 bases in between.